Here is one T cell receptor (beta chain) with its context. No antigen is known for it. The protocol was immunoSEQ multiplex PCR, while the TCRdb copy is restricted to in-frame clones and leaves out a portion. The sample has about 90,000 clones, 80% to 85% seen once. This sample is part of a study of glioma-infiltrating T cells after dendritic cell vaccination. On the study more broadly: Autologous tumor lysate was loaded overnight onto monocyte-derived dendritic cells grown seven days with IL-4 and GM-CSF.

Time point reported: after dendritic cell vaccination, including at tumor progression/relapse. Fresh-frozen tumor tissue and more than two years of survival data were available for all. Study observations and caveats: Higher pretreatment TIL content predicted longer progression-free time and survival.

The specimen was blood, collected after dendritic cell vaccination. The sequence came from a human donor with glioblastoma.

CDR3 sequence: CASSRRGGGGEGKVAFF. As DNA, the CDR3 is TGTGCCAGCAGCCGGAGGGGCGGGGGCGGAGAGGGTAAGGTCGCTTTCTTT. This chain joins TRBV4-2 and TRBJ1-1; D is possibly TRBD1 (6 bases). V was shortened by 4 bases and J by 11 bases, with 29 bases between the two germline ends. There are 17 residues in the CDR3. CDR1 and CDR2 from the germline V gene are LGHNA and YNFKEQ.